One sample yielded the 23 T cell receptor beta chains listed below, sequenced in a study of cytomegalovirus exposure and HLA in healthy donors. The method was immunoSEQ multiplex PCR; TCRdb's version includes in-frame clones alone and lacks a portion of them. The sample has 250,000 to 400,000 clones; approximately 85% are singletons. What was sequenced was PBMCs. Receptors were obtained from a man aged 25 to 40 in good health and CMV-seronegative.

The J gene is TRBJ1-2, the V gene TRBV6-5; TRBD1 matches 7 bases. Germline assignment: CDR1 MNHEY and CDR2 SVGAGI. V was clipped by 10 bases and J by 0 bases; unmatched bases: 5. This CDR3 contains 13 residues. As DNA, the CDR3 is TGTGCCACACGGGACAGAACTAACTATGGCTACACCTTC. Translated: CATRDRTNYGYTF.

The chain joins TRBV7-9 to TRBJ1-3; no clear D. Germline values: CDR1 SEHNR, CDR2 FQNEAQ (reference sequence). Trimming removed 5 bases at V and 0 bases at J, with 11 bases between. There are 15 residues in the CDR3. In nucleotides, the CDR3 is TGTGCCAGCAGCCAGGTGGGCGTCTCTGGAAACACCATATATTTT. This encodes CASSQVGVSGNTIYF.

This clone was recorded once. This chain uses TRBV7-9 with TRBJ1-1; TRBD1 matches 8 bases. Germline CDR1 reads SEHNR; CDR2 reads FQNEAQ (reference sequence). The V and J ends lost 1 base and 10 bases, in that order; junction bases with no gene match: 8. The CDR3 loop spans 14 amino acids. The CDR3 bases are TGTGCCAGCAGCTTAGAAGGACAGGGCGGGGGAGCTTTCTTT. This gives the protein CASSLEGQGGGAFF.

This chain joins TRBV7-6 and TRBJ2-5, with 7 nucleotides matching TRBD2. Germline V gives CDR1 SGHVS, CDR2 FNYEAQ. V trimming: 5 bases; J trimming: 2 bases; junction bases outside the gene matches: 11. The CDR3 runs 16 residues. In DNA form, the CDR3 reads TGTGCCAGCAGCCCTAACGGGGAGGGGCTACAAGAGACCCAGTACTTC. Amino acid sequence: CASSPNGEGLQETQYF.

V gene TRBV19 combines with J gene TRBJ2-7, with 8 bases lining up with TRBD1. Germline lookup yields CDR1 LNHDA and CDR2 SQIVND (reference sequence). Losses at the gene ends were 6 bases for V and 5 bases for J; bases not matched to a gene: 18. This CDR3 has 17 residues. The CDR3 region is CASSVVSDRVTPDEQYF. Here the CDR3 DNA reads TGTGCCAGTAGCGTAGTGTCGGACAGGGTAACTCCAGACGAGCAGTACTTC. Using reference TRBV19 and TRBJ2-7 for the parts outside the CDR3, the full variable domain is DGGITQSPKYLFRKEGQNVTLSCEQNLNHDAMYWYRQDPGQGLRLIYYSQIVNDFQKGDIAEGYSVSREKKESFPLTVTSAQKNPTAFYLCASSVVSDRVTPDEQYFGPGTRLTVT.

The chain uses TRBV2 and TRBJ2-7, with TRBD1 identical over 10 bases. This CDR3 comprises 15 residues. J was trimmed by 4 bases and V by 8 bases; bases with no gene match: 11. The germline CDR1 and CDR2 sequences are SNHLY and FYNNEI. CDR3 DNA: TGTGCCAGCGCCAGTGACAGGGGGCTAGGATACGAGCAGTACTTC. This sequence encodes CASASDRGLGYEQYF.

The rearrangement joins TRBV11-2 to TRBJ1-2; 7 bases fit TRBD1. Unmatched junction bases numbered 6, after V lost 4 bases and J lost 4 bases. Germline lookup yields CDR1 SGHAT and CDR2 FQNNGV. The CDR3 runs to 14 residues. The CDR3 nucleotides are TGTGCCAGCAGCTACCAGGGGGTTGGCTATGGCTACACCTTC. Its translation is CASSYQGVGYGYTF.

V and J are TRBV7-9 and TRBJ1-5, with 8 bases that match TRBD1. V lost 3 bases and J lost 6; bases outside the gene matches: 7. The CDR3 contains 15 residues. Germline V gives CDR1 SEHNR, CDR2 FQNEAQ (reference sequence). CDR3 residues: CASSLGTGPSQPQHF. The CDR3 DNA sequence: TGTGCCAGCAGCTTGGGGACAGGCCCATCTCAGCCCCAGCATTTT.

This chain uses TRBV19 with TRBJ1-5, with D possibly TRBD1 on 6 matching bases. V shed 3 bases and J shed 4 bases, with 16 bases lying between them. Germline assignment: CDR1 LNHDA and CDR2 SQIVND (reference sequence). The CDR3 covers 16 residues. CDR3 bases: TGTGCCAGTAGTATTCCCCGGACAGCCCCTAATCAGCCCCAGCATTTT. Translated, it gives CASSIPRTAPNQPQHF.

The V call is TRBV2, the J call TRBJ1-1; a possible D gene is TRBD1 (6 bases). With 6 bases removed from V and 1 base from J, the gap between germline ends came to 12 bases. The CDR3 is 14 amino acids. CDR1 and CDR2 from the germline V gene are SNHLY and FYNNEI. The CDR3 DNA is TGTGCCAGCAGAATTACGACAGGGAACACTGAAGCTTTCTTT. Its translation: CASRITTGNTEAFF.

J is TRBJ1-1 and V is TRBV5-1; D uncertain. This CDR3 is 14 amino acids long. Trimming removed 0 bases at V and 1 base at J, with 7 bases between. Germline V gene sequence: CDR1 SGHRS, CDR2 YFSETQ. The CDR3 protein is CASSLVSPNTEAFF. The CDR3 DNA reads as TGCGCCAGCAGCTTGGTAAGCCCGAACACTGAAGCTTTCTTT.

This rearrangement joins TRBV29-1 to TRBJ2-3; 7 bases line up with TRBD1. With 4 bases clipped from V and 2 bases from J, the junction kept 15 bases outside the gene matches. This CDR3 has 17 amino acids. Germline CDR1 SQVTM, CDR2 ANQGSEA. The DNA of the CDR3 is TGCAGCGTTGGAGCCCGACAGGGTTGGTGGGACACAGATACGCAGTATTTT. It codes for CSVGARQGWWDTDTQYF.

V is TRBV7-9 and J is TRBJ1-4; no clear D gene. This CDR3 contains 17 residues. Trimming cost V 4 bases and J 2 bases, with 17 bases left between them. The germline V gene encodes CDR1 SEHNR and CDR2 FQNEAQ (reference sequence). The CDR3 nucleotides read TGTGCCAGCAGCTCGAGTTACAGATTAACTACTAATGAAAAACTGTTTTTT. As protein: CASSSSYRLTTNEKLFF.

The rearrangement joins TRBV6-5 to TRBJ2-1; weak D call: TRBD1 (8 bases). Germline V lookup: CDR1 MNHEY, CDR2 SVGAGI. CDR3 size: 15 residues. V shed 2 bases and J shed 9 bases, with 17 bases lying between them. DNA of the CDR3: TGTGCCAGCAGTTACCGAGTACAGGGGGGGAGTGAGCAGTTCTTC. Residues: CASSYRVQGGSEQFF.

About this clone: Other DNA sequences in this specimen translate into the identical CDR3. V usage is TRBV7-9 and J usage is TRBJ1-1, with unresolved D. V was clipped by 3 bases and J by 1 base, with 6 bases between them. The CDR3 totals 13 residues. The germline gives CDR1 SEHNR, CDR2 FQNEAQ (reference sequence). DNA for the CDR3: TGTGCCAGCAGCTTTTCAGGGAACACTGAAGCTTTCTTT. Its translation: CASSFSGNTEAFF.

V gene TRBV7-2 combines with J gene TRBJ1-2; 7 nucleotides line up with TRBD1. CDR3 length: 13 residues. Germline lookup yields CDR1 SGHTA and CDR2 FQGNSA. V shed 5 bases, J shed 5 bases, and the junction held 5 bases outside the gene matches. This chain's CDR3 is CASSRDSLYGYTF. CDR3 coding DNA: TGTGCCAGCAGCCGGGACAGCCTGTATGGCTACACCTTC.

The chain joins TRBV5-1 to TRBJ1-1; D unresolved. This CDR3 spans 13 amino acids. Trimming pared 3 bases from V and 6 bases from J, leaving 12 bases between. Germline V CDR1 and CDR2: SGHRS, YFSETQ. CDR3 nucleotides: TGCGCCAGCAGCTCGGACTTTTTCGCTGAAGCTTTCTTT. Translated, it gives CASSSDFFAEAFF. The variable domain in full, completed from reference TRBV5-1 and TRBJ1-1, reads KAGVTQTPRYLIKTRGQQVTLSCSPISGHRSVSWYQQTPGQGLQFLFEYFSETQRNKGNFPGRFSGRQFSNSRSEMNVSTLELGDSALYLCASSSDFFAEAFFGQGTRLTVV.

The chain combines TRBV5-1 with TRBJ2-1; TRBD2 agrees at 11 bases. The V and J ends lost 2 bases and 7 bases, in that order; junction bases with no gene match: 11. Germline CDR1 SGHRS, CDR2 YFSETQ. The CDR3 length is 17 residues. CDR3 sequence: CASSLYYSGGAWNEQFF. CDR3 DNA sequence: TGCGCCAGCAGCTTATATTATAGCGGGGGGGCCTGGAATGAGCAGTTCTTC.

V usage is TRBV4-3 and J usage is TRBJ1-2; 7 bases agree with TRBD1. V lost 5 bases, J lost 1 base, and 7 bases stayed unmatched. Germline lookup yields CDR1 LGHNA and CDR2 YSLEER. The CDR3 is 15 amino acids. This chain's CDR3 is CASSTRDRHNYGYTF. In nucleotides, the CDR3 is TGCGCCAGCAGCACCCGGGACAGACATAACTATGGCTACACCTTC.

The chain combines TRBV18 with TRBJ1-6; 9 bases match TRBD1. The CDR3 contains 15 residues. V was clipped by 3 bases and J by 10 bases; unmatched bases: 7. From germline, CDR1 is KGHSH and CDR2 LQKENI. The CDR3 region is CASSPPGTGKSPLHF. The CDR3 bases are TGTGCCAGCTCACCTCCCGGGACAGGGAAGTCACCCCTCCACTTT.

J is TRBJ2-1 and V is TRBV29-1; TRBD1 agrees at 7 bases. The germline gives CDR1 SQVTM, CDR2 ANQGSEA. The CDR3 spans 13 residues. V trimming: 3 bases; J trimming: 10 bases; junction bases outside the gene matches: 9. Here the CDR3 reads CSVDGDSPSEQFF. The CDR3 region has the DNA TGCAGCGTTGACGGGGACAGCCCCTCCGAGCAGTTCTTC.

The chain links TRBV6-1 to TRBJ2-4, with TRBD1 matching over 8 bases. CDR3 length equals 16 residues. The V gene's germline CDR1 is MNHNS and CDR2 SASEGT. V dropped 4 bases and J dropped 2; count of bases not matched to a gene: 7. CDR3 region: CASSAQGAWTKNIQYF. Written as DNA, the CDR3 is TGTGCCAGCAGTGCCCAGGGGGCGTGGACCAAAAACATTCAGTACTTC.

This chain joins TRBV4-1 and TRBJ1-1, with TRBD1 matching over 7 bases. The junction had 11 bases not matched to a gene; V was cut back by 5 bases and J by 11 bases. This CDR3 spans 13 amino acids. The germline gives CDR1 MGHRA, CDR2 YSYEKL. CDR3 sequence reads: CASSETGDEAAFF. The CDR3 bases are TGCGCCAGCAGCGAAACAGGGGATGAGGCGGCTTTCTTT.